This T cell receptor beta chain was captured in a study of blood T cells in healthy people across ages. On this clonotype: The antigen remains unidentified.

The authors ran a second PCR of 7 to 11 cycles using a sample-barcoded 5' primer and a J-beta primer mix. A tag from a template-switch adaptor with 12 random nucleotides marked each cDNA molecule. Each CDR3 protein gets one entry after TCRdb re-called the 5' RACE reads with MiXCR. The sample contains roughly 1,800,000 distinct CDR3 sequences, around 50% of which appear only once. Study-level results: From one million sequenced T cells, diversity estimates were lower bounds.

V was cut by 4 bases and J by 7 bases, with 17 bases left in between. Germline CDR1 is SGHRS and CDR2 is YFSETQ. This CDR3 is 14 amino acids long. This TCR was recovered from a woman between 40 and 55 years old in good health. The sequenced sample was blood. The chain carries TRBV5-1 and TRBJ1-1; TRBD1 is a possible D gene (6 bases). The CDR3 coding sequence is TGCGCCAGCAGCCGGCAGGGGAATAGGGATGAAGCTTTCTTT. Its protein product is CASSRQGNRDEAFF.